The clone carrying this T cell receptor beta chain was observed a handful of times. The antigen is not known. The CDR3 spans 15 residues. Germline lookup yields CDR1 SGHTA and CDR2 FQGNSA. Trimming shortened V by 2 bases and J by 4 bases, and 15 bases separated the two germline ends. This record comes from a study of T cells in Graves' hyperthyroidism and ophthalmopathy. Researchers amplified the TCR beta CDR3 regions from RNA transcripts. Carried out on the TCR CDR3, a first-round RT-PCR used the HTBI primer set. TCRdb ran MiXCR on the multiplex PCR reads and lists one entry per CDR3 protein. Of roughly 420,000 distinct CDR3 sequences in the sample, roughly an eighth were seen once. Hyperthyroidism had been newly diagnosed in patients aged 18 to 65, and its duration was under 2 months. Together with thyroid ultrasound, orbital computed tomography, serum thyroxine and TRAb, clinical symptoms were used for diagnoses.

Study-level results: Most clonotypes expanded in thyroid above 0.001 were likewise present in blood. For ophthalmopathy, model prediction preceded onset by a median roughly 6.3 months.

The sequence was collected from a woman between 18 and 30 years old with Graves' hyperthyroidism. Input material: blood. The V call is TRBV7-2, the J call TRBJ2-7, with TRBD2 as a possible D gene (6 bases). The CDR3 DNA reads TGTGCCAGCAGCTTAACCCCGGGACTGTGGTACGAGCAGTACTTC. Its translation is CASSLTPGLWYEQYF.